This T cell receptor beta chain was sequenced during a study of identical twins. TCRdb itself ran the 5' RACE reads through MiXCR, one entry per CDR3 protein. The profile shows 350,000 or so distinct CDR3 sequences, approximately 9.1% of them singletons. Looked up from germline, CDR1 is SGHNT and CDR2 is YENEEA. Trimming stripped 4 bases from V and 11 bases from J, with 8 bases between. The CDR3 spans 11 residues. The sequence was collected from a woman aged 50 to 65 in good health. Sequences were obtained from naive T cells sorted from blood. The genes are TRBV11-3 and TRBJ2-2, with D uncertain. CDR3 DNA: TGTGCCAGCAGCTCGTTTCATGAGCTGTTTTTT. Translation gives CASSSFHELFF. The variable domain in full, completed from reference TRBV11-3 and TRBJ2-2, reads EAGVVQSPRYKIIEKKQPVAFWCNPISGHNTLYWYLQNLGQGPELLIRYENEEAVDDSQLPKDRFSAERLKGVDSTLKIQPAELGDSAVYLCASSSFHELFFGEGSRLTVL.